These 31 T cell receptor beta chains originate from one sample sequenced in a study of shared clonotypes between healthy human individuals. Naive CD8 cells, CD45RO-negative and positively selected for CCR7, excluded terminally differentiated effector memory CD45RA+ cells. TCRdb's table, derived via immunoSEQ multiplex PCR, lists solely in-frame clones and lacks some. The sample has over 2,000,000 clones, over 85% seen once. Sequenced input: naive CD8+ T cells from PBMCs. Source of these receptors: a man between 18 and 35 years old in good health. Some clones in this sample may be carry-over from other donors' samples.

The rearrangement uses TRBV29-1 and TRBJ1-2; D gene ambiguous. Trimming shortened V by 2 bases and J by 4 bases, and 8 bases separated the two germline ends. CDR3 size: 12 residues. CDR1 and CDR2 (germline): SQVTM, ANQGSEA. For the CDR3, the DNA is TGCAGCGTTGAAAGAGAAGGCTATGGCTACACCTTC. Its translation: CSVEREGYGYTF.

The chain links TRBV9 to TRBJ2-1; D is perhaps TRBD2 (5 bases). There are 13 residues in the CDR3. V gave up 1 base and J gave up 7 bases, with 9 bases separating them. Per the germline V gene, CDR1 is SGDLS and CDR2 is YYNGEE. CDR3 amino acids: CASSVRPGNEQFF. The CDR3 nucleotides read TGTGCCAGCAGCGTAAGGCCGGGAAATGAGCAGTTCTTC.

This CDR3 is CASSPWGRDQSYEQYF. For the CDR3, the DNA is TGTGCCAGCAGCCCTTGGGGCAGGGATCAGTCCTACGAGCAGTACTTC. The rearrangement joins TRBV11-2 to TRBJ2-7, with a possible D match to TRBD1 (5 bases). Trimming took off 5 bases at V and 1 base at J, with 18 bases between the two ends. This CDR3 has 16 amino acids. Germline CDR1 is SGHAT and CDR2 is FQNNGV.

Comments on this clone: Within the sample, other DNA sequences also encode this same CDR3. This sequence joins TRBV9 and TRBJ2-5; the match to TRBD1 covers 7 bases. Trimming took 3 bases from V and 7 from J; bases not matched to a gene: 0. This CDR3 is built from 11 residues. CDR1 and CDR2 from the germline V gene are SGDLS and YYNGEE. DNA of the CDR3: TGTGCCAGCAGCGGGACAGGGACCCAGTACTTC. Translating it yields CASSGTGTQYF.

The chain couples TRBV27 to TRBJ2-7; either TRBD1 or TRBD2 may fit D (6 bases each). The CDR3 contains 14 residues. Germline CDR1 is MNHEY and CDR2 is SMNVEV (reference sequence). Deletions cut 2 bases from V and 3 bases from J, with 11 bases between. CDR3 in amino acids: CASSLGGQYYEQYF. CDR3 DNA sequence: TGTGCCAGCAGTTTAGGGGGGCAGTACTACGAGCAGTACTTC.

This clone showed up just once. The V and J genes are TRBV15 and TRBJ2-7, with D perhaps matching TRBD2 (5 bases). This CDR3 has 13 amino acids. V was clipped by 7 bases and J by 3 bases, with 13 bases between them. Germline loops: CDR1 LNHNV, CDR2 YYDKDF (reference sequence). The CDR3 sequence is CATKEDSNYEQYF. CDR3 bases: TGTGCCACCAAGGAGGACTCAAACTACGAGCAGTACTTC. Supplemented by reference TRBV15 and TRBJ2-7, the full variable domain reads DAMVIQNPRYQVTQFGKPVTLSCSQTLNHNVMYWYQQKSSQAPKLLFHYYDKDFNNEADTPDNFQSRRPNTSFCFLDIRSPGLGDTAMYLCATKEDSNYEQYFGPGTRLTVT.

The chain employs TRBV7-3 and TRBJ2-4, with 7 bases identical to TRBD2. In germline, CDR1 is SGHTA, CDR2 FQGTGA. Trimming took 1 base from V and 5 from J; bases not matched to a gene: 8. The CDR3 has 16 amino acids. In DNA, the CDR3 is TGTGCCAGCAGCTTAAACGGGGGAGGGCCCCAAAACATTCAGTACTTC. It specifies CASSLNGGGPQNIQYF.

The chain joins TRBV27 to TRBJ2-7; 9 bases match TRBD1. With V trimmed by 2 bases and J by 3 bases, 5 bases remained unmatched. Germline values: CDR1 MNHEY, CDR2 SMNVEV (reference sequence). CDR3 length: 15 amino acids. CDR3 coding DNA: TGTGCCAGCAGTTTAAAGGGACAGGGTTTCTACGAGCAGTACTTC. Its protein product is CASSLKGQGFYEQYF.

This clone appeared a single time. The chain employs TRBV7-8 and TRBJ2-1, with 7 nucleotides matching TRBD1. Germline-derived CDR1 and CDR2 are SGHVS and FQNEAQ. The V and J ends lost 6 bases and 2 bases, in that order; junction bases with no gene match: 7. The CDR3 extends over 15 amino acids. The CDR3 loop is CASRRRQGPYNEQFF. The CDR3 DNA sequence: TGTGCCAGCAGGCGAAGACAGGGTCCCTACAATGAGCAGTTCTTC. Using reference TRBV7-8 and TRBJ2-1 for the parts outside the CDR3, the full variable domain is GAGVSQSPRYKVAKRGQDVALRCDPISGHVSLFWYQQALGQGPEFLTYFQNEAQLDKSGLPSDRFFAERPEGSVSTLKIQRTQQEDSAVYLCASRRRQGPYNEQFFGPGTRLTVL.

J is TRBJ1-2 and V is TRBV4-1, with D perhaps matching TRBD1 (5 bases). This CDR3 spans 16 amino acids. Germline CDR1 MGHRA, CDR2 YSYEKL. V lost 0 bases and J 8 bases, leaving 19 bases between the germline ends. The DNA of the CDR3 is TGCGCCAGCAGCCAAGATCGTGTGAGGGGCGAGGGGGGCTACACCTTC. Its protein product is CASSQDRVRGEGGYTF.

V gene TRBV4-1 combines with J gene TRBJ2-7, with TRBD2 as a possible D gene (5 bases). CDR1 and CDR2 (germline): MGHRA, YSYEKL. V was trimmed by 1 base and J by 2 bases, leaving 15 bases between them. The CDR3 runs to 16 residues. Here the CDR3 reads CASSQARTRTTYEQYF. CDR3 coding DNA: TGCGCCAGCAGCCAAGCCCGGACTCGAACGACCTACGAGCAGTACTTC.

The chain couples TRBV9 to TRBJ1-2; tentatively, D is TRBD1 (6 bases). Between the trimmed V and J ends, which lost 0 bases and 4 bases, there was a span of 13 bases. Germline V gene sequence: CDR1 SGDLS, CDR2 YYNGEE. The CDR3 is 15 amino acids. The CDR3 sequence: CASSVGDRPLYGYTF. CDR3 coding DNA: TGTGCCAGCAGCGTAGGAGACAGGCCGCTCTATGGCTACACCTTC.

This clone was observed a single time. V gene TRBV2 combines with J gene TRBJ2-7; the D is unclear. V was shortened by 1 base and J by 5 bases, with 6 bases between the two germline ends. Germline-derived CDR1 and CDR2 are SNHLY and FYNNEI. This CDR3 has 12 residues. The CDR3 DNA reads as TGTGCCAGCAGTGAAGTGATGGACGAGCAGTACTTC. It encodes CASSEVMDEQYF.

This chain uses TRBV9 with TRBJ2-3; 7 bases fit TRBD1. V trimming: 3 bases; J trimming: 0 bases; junction bases outside the gene matches: 1. The CDR3 sequence is 14 residues long. Germline V lookup: CDR1 SGDLS, CDR2 YYNGEE. CDR3 nucleotide sequence: TGTGCCAGCAGCGACAGGGGAAGCACAGATACGCAGTATTTT. Residues: CASSDRGSTDTQYF. Variable domain in full (rest from reference TRBV9 and TRBJ2-3): DSGVTQTPKHLITATGQRVTLRCSPRSGDLSVYWYQQSLDQGLQFLIQYYNGEERAKGNILERFSAQQFPDLHSELNLSSLELGDSALYFCASSDRGSTDTQYFGPGTRLTVL.

V and J are TRBV16 and TRBJ2-1, with D hard to call. The CDR3 is 13 amino acids. The germline gives CDR1 KGHSY, CDR2 FQNENV. Trimming took 4 bases from V and 6 from J, leaving 10 bases between them. CDR3 amino acids: CASSLGPGNEQFF. The CDR3 DNA reads TGTGCCAGCAGCCTGGGCCCGGGCAATGAGCAGTTCTTC.

The chain joins TRBV28 to TRBJ2-7; D is possibly TRBD2 (6 bases). Germline values: CDR1 MDHEN, CDR2 SYDVKM. Trimming left V 0 bases short and J 5 bases short, with 11 bases between. There are 14 residues in the CDR3. Here the CDR3 DNA reads TGTGCCAGCAGTTTATGGTCTAGCGCGGACGAGCAGTACTTC. Amino acid sequence: CASSLWSSADEQYF.

J is TRBJ1-2 and V is TRBV19; D remains unclear. Germline CDR1 is LNHDA and CDR2 is SQIVND (reference sequence). This CDR3 is built from 13 residues. The germline V and J ends were trimmed by 8 bases and 6 bases, with 16 bases remaining between them. CDR3 sequence: CASLDDGLDGYTF. The CDR3 bases are TGTGCCAGTTTAGATGACGGGCTGGATGGCTACACCTTC. Variable domain in full (rest from reference TRBV19 and TRBJ1-2): DGGITQSPKYLFRKEGQNVTLSCEQNLNHDAMYWYRQDPGQGLRLIYYSQIVNDFQKGDIAEGYSVSREKKESFPLTVTSAQKNPTAFYLCASLDDGLDGYTFGSGTRLTVV.

CDR3 in amino acids: CASSVGSPAAEQYF. CDR3 DNA sequence: TGTGCCAGCAGCGTAGGTTCTCCGGCGGCGGAGCAGTACTTC. The chain employs TRBV9 and TRBJ2-7; unclear D gene. CDR3 length: 14 amino acids. Deletions cut 0 bases from V and 7 bases from J, with 14 bases between. CDR1 is SGDLS, CDR2 YYNGEE, per germline.

In this sample, this clone turned up once. The chain combines TRBV4-3 with TRBJ2-7; D call uncertain. V gave up 0 bases and J gave up 6 bases, with 12 bases separating them. The germline V gene encodes CDR1 LGHNA and CDR2 YSLEER. The CDR3 is 14 amino acids. The CDR3 sequence is CASSQDWGRAEQYF. The DNA of the CDR3 is TGCGCCAGCAGCCAAGATTGGGGTCGGGCCGAGCAGTACTTC.

The chain recombines TRBV6-4 with TRBJ1-1; D may be TRBD1 (5 bases). Germline CDR1 is MRHNA and CDR2 is SNTAGT. V lost 4 bases and J 5 bases, leaving 17 bases between the germline ends. The CDR3 is made up of 15 amino acids. The CDR3: CASSGRDGAWTEAFF. CDR3 nucleotides: TGTGCCAGCAGTGGACGAGACGGGGCCTGGACTGAAGCTTTCTTT.

CDR3 in DNA: TGTGCCAGCAGCTTTCCGACTAGCGGGAGAAATGGGGCCAACGTCCTGACTTTC. This translates into CASSFPTSGRNGANVLTF. The J gene is TRBJ2-6, the V gene TRBV11-2, with 12 nucleotides matching TRBD2. This CDR3 region has 18 residues. The V gene end was trimmed by 3 bases and the J gene end by 3 bases; junction bases not matched to a gene: 6. Germline CDR1 SGHAT, CDR2 FQNNGV.

The V and J genes are TRBV29-1 and TRBJ2-5; possible D gene TRBD2, 6 bases. CDR1 SQVTM and CDR2 ANQGSEA come from the germline V gene. The ends were cut back, 7 bases at V and 10 bases at J, with 13 bases in the middle. The CDR3 covers 10 residues. For the CDR3, the DNA is TGCAGCGGACGGGCGGGAAACCAGTACTTC. Amino acid sequence: CSGRAGNQYF.

This chain connects TRBV4-1 to TRBJ2-2, with 8 bases matching TRBD2. Germline-derived CDR1 and CDR2 are MGHRA and YSYEKL. V trimming: 4 bases; J trimming: 5 bases; junction bases outside the gene matches: 9. The CDR3 is made up of 16 amino acids. The CDR3 DNA reads as TGCGCCAGCAGCCTGGCGGGAGGTTCGGCGACCGGGGAGCTGTTTTTT. It codes for CASSLAGGSATGELFF.

V gene TRBV27 combines with J gene TRBJ2-7; 10 bases align to TRBD1. The junction had 10 bases not matched to a gene; V was cut back by 3 bases and J by 2 bases. This CDR3 has 17 residues. Germline assignment: CDR1 MNHEY and CDR2 SMNVEV (reference sequence). CDR3 amino acids: CASSLLPGQGPAYEQYF. The CDR3 coding sequence is TGTGCCAGCAGTTTGCTCCCGGGACAGGGGCCCGCCTACGAGCAGTACTTC.

The chain uses TRBV5-6 and TRBJ2-7; 7 bases match TRBD1. The CDR3 covers 16 residues. Germline V CDR1 and CDR2: SGHDT, YYEEEE. With V trimmed by 2 bases and J by 0 bases, 8 bases remained unmatched. The chain's CDR3 is CASSFSGTASSYEQYF. The CDR3 DNA is TGTGCCAGCAGCTTCTCCGGGACAGCAAGCTCCTACGAGCAGTACTTC.

The rearrangement links TRBV2 to TRBJ2-7, with D maybe TRBD2 (5 bases). The CDR3 has 16 residues. Trimming cost V 6 bases and J 4 bases, with 22 bases left between them. In germline, CDR1 is SNHLY, CDR2 FYNNEI. CDR3 loop: CASSGRLTLGVYEQYF. CDR3 bases: TGTGCCAGCAGCGGACGACTCACCCTCGGGGTTTACGAGCAGTACTTC.

The chain uses TRBV7-2 and TRBJ2-7; tentative D call: TRBD2 (6 bases). V dropped 6 bases and J dropped 3 bases, with 18 bases sitting between them. This CDR3 has 15 amino acids. From germline, CDR1 is SGHTA and CDR2 FQGNSA. The CDR3 loop reads CASRPARRGFYEQYF. Written as DNA, the CDR3 is TGTGCCAGCAGACCTGCTAGGAGGGGTTTCTACGAGCAGTACTTC.

The rearrangement joins TRBV28 to TRBJ2-7, with 8 bases identical to TRBD1. Per germline, CDR1 MDHEN and CDR2 SYDVKM. The CDR3 extends over 18 amino acids. V lost 6 bases to trimming and J lost 9 bases; unmatched junction nucleotides: 25. The CDR3 sequence: CASSPGQGTLYGFWRQYF. The CDR3 region has the DNA TGTGCCAGCAGCCCCGGACAGGGTACCCTTTATGGTTTTTGGCGGCAGTACTTC.

The rearrangement uses TRBV5-1 and TRBJ2-7; 8 bases are a match to TRBD2. Germline lookup yields CDR1 SGHRS and CDR2 YFSETQ. V dropped 8 bases and J dropped 5; count of bases not matched to a gene: 21. This CDR3 contains 17 residues. The CDR3 loop reads CASKEVSAGGPRNEQYF. The CDR3 region has the DNA TGCGCCAGTAAAGAAGTATCGGCGGGAGGCCCGAGGAACGAGCAGTACTTC.

The chain recombines TRBV4-1 with TRBJ1-1; the D is unclear. Germline V gives CDR1 MGHRA, CDR2 YSYEKL. V was shortened by 4 bases and J by 2 bases, with 14 bases between the two germline ends. This CDR3 region has 15 residues. CDR3 sequence: CASSPPPGGNTEAFF. The CDR3 DNA reads TGCGCCAGCAGCCCCCCCCCGGGAGGTAACACTGAAGCTTTCTTT.

The genes are TRBV5-4 and TRBJ2-1; the D is unclear. Between the trimmed V and J ends, which lost 4 bases and 10 bases, there was a span of 15 bases. Germline V gene data show CDR1 as SGHNT and CDR2 as YYREEE (reference sequence). The CDR3 runs to 13 residues. This CDR3 reads CASSPRPTLEQFF. CDR3 DNA sequence: TGTGCCAGCAGCCCCAGGCCCACCTTGGAGCAGTTCTTC. Filled out from reference TRBV5-4 and TRBJ2-1, the complete variable domain reads ETGVTQSPTHLIKTRGQQVTLRCSSQSGHNTVSWYQQALGQGPQFIFQYYREEENGRGNFPPRFSGLQFPNYSSELNVNALELDDSALYLCASSPRPTLEQFFGPGTRLTVL.